The 23 T cell receptor beta chains below all came from one sample that was sequenced in a study of cytotoxic CD8 clonotypes in ibrutinib-treated CLL. Repertoires were generated with immunoSEQ multiplex PCR, while TCRdb's copy carries only in-frame clones and drops some. The sample carries 140,000 or so clones, about 79% recorded once. The material was PBMCs, obtained after 12 months of ibrutinib treatment. The receptors shown here come from a human donor with chronic lymphocytic leukemia.

As DNA, the CDR3 is TGCGCCAGCAGCCAAGATGTGGTAACAGAGGAGCATGGCTACACCTTC. Encoded protein: CASSQDVVTEEHGYTF. The J gene is TRBJ1-2, the V gene TRBV4-3; D not certain. V lost 0 bases and J 6 bases, leaving 17 bases between the germline ends. Germline V CDR1 and CDR2: LGHNA, YSLEER. The CDR3 spans 16 residues.

The rearrangement links TRBV5-6 to TRBJ1-4; the D is unclear. V lost 3 bases to trimming and J lost 6 bases, with 12 bases between them. The V gene's germline CDR1 is SGHDT and CDR2 YYEEEE. The CDR3 sequence is 14 residues long. The CDR3 DNA sequence: TGTGCCAGCAGCTGGGGTCCAATCCATGAAAAACTGTTTTTT. Amino acids: CASSWGPIHEKLFF.

This CDR3 reads CASSIWRAPEAFF. As DNA, the CDR3 is TGTGCCAGTAGTATTTGGAGGGCTCCTGAAGCTTTCTTT. The rearrangement links TRBV19 to TRBJ1-1; D is undetermined. This CDR3 contains 13 residues. Germline V gene data show CDR1 as LNHDA and CDR2 as SQIVND (reference sequence). Trimming cost V 3 bases and J 6 bases, with 11 bases left between them.

The chain has TRBV5-1 and TRBJ2-6; the match to TRBD1 covers 10 bases. Germline V gene lookup returns CDR1 SGHRS and CDR2 YFSETQ. V was clipped by 4 bases and J by 0 bases; unmatched bases: 4. The CDR3 length is 17 residues. In DNA form, the CDR3 reads TGCGCCAGCAGCGACGACAGGGGGCGCTCTGGGGCCAACGTCCTGACTTTC. Translation gives CASSDDRGRSGANVLTF.

V is TRBV2 and J is TRBJ2-3; 11 nucleotides line up with TRBD2. The CDR3 consists of 15 residues. Germline V CDR1 and CDR2: SNHLY, FYNNEI. The ends lost 4 bases at V and 2 bases at J; junction bases unmatched: 2. The CDR3 is CASSVTSGITDTQYF. Here the CDR3 DNA reads TGTGCCAGCAGTGTGACTAGCGGGATCACAGATACGCAGTATTTT.

The chain uses TRBV9 and TRBJ2-7; 8 bases are a match to TRBD2. V trimming: 0 bases; J trimming: 0 bases; junction bases outside the gene matches: 2. Germline V gene sequence: CDR1 SGDLS, CDR2 YYNGEE. This CDR3 contains 15 residues. For the CDR3, the DNA is TGTGCCAGCAGCGTAGGAACTAGCGGCTCCTACGAGCAGTACTTC. Translation gives CASSVGTSGSYEQYF. Together with reference TRBV9 and TRBJ2-7, the CDR3 gives the full variable domain: DSGVTQTPKHLITATGQRVTLRCSPRSGDLSVYWYQQSLDQGLQFLIQYYNGEERAKGNILERFSAQQFPDLHSELNLSSLELGDSALYFCASSVGTSGSYEQYFGPGTRLTVT.

This clone turned up a few times. The genes are TRBV30 and TRBJ1-1; D remains ambiguous. The length of the CDR3 is 13 residues. From germline, CDR1 is GTSNPN and CDR2 SVGIG (reference sequence). Trimming removed 7 bases at V and 1 base at J, with 13 bases between. The CDR3 sequence is CAFCGTKNTEAFF. The CDR3 DNA reads as TGTGCCTTCTGCGGAACCAAGAACACTGAAGCTTTCTTT. Supplemented by reference TRBV30 and TRBJ1-1, the full variable domain reads SQTIHQWPATLVQPVGSPLSLECTVEGTSNPNLYWYRQAAGRGLQLLFYSVGIGQISSEVPQNLSASRPQDRQFILSSKKLLLSDSGFYLCAFCGTKNTEAFFGQGTRLTVV.

This clone was observed a few times. The CDR3 DNA follows: TGTGCCAGCAGCTTGGCTGTGGACCCCCAGTTCTTC. Translated: CASSLAVDPQFF. This chain uses TRBV5-6 with TRBJ2-1; no clear D gene. V was pared by 0 bases and J by 13 bases, with 11 bases between. CDR3 length: 12 residues. Germline lookup yields CDR1 SGHDT and CDR2 YYEEEE.

The V call is TRBV5-4, the J call TRBJ2-1; 12 bases are a match to TRBD2. The V gene's germline CDR1 is SGHNT and CDR2 YYREEE (reference sequence). The CDR3 has 15 amino acids. The V segment lost 3 bases and the J segment 4 bases; nucleotides outside the gene matches: 2. CDR3: CASSSLAGGYNEQFF. The DNA of the CDR3 is TGTGCCAGCAGCTCCCTAGCGGGAGGGTACAATGAGCAGTTCTTC.

The chain links TRBV28 to TRBJ2-7; possibly TRBD1 for D (6 bases). Between the trimmed V and J ends, which lost 2 bases and 1 base, there was a span of 18 bases. The CDR3 runs to 17 residues. Looked up from germline, CDR1 is MDHEN and CDR2 is SYDVKM. CDR3 protein: CASSLALETGLSYEQYF. In DNA, the CDR3 is TGTGCCAGCAGTTTAGCCCTAGAGACAGGACTTTCCTACGAGCAGTACTTC.

There are a few counts of this clone. The V and J genes are TRBV6-1 and TRBJ2-5, with 8 bases matching TRBD2. The length of the CDR3 is 16 residues. The V and J ends lost 3 bases and 5 bases, in that order; junction bases with no gene match: 11. Germline values: CDR1 MNHNS, CDR2 SASEGT. The CDR3 reads CASSEISGAPQETQYF. The CDR3 nucleotides read TGTGCCAGCAGTGAGATTAGCGGGGCACCCCAGGAGACCCAGTACTTC.

DNA for the CDR3: TGTGCCTGGATGCGCGGGAGGTTTGGGACCGGGGAGCTGTTTTTT. This codes for CAWMRGRFGTGELFF. The chain combines TRBV30 with TRBJ2-2; 8 bases agree with TRBD2. CDR1 and CDR2 (germline): GTSNPN, SVGIG (reference sequence). V was clipped by 4 bases and J by 5 bases; unmatched bases: 9. There are 15 residues in the CDR3. The complete variable domain, with remaining parts taken from reference TRBV30 and TRBJ2-2, reads SQTIHQWPATLVQPVGSPLSLECTVEGTSNPNLYWYRQAAGRGLQLLFYSVGIGQISSEVPQNLSASRPQDRQFILSSKKLLLSDSGFYLCAWMRGRFGTGELFFGEGSRLTVL.

The rearrangement joins TRBV25-1 to TRBJ2-2; 8 nucleotides match TRBD2. Germline CDR1 and CDR2: MGHDK and SYGVNS. The V segment lost 8 bases and the J segment 4 bases; nucleotides outside the gene matches: 6. The CDR3 length is 14 residues. CDR3 protein: CASLGLGFTGELFF. The CDR3 DNA sequence: TGTGCCAGCTTGGGACTAGGATTCACCGGGGAGCTGTTTTTT. The full variable domain, rest sourced from reference TRBV25-1 and TRBJ2-2, is EADIYQTPRYLVIGTGKKITLECSQTMGHDKMYWYQQDPGMELHLIHYSYGVNSTEKGDLSSESTVSRIRTEHFPLTLESARPSHTSQYLCASLGLGFTGELFFGEGSRLTVL.

The chain carries TRBV5-1 and TRBJ2-3; the D is unclear. Germline lookup yields CDR1 SGHRS and CDR2 YFSETQ. This CDR3 spans 15 amino acids. Trimming took off 0 bases at V and 0 bases at J, with 8 bases between the two ends. CDR3 region: CASSLVDPSTDTQYF. CDR3 DNA: TGCGCCAGCAGCTTGGTGGACCCTAGCACAGATACGCAGTATTTT.

CDR3 residues: CASTPGNPGGGYGYTF. In DNA form, the CDR3 reads TGTGCCAGTACCCCCGGGAACCCTGGAGGCGGCTATGGCTACACCTTC. The chain recombines TRBV19 with TRBJ1-2; D is unresolved. CDR1 LNHDA and CDR2 SQIVND come from the germline V gene (reference sequence). The CDR3 is 16 residues long. V lost 7 bases to trimming and J lost 4 bases, with 22 bases between them.

The chain couples TRBV6-5 to TRBJ2-3; D call uncertain. The V gene lost 0 bases and the J gene lost 6 bases, with 7 bases spanning the gap. CDR1 is MNHEY, CDR2 SVGAGI, per germline. The CDR3 is made up of 13 amino acids. The CDR3 nucleotides are TGTGCCAGCAGTTACTCAAGATGGGATACGCAGTATTTT. It codes for CASSYSRWDTQYF.

In this sample, this clone turned up a few times. The V call is TRBV5-1, the J call TRBJ2-6; unclear D gene. V lost 0 bases, J lost 4 bases, and 11 bases lay in between. Looked up from germline, CDR1 is SGHRS and CDR2 is YFSETQ. This CDR3 has 16 residues. The CDR3 coding sequence is TGCGCCAGCAGCTTGGGGAGTACCTCCGGGGCCAACGTCCTGACTTTC. Amino acids: CASSLGSTSGANVLTF.

The genes are TRBV7-8 and TRBJ1-2; D perhaps matches TRBD1 (6 bases). Germline loops: CDR1 SGHVS, CDR2 FQNEAQ. The CDR3 covers 15 residues. V gave up 5 bases and J gave up 3 bases, with 16 bases separating them. For the CDR3, the DNA is TGTGCCAGCAGCCCCAATTCAGGGGCTTACTATGGCTACACCTTC. Amino acids: CASSPNSGAYYGYTF.

This chain links TRBV27 with TRBJ2-3; D is unresolved. The CDR3 has 13 amino acids. The V gene lost 6 bases and the J gene lost 6 bases, with 13 bases spanning the gap. CDR1 and CDR2 (germline): MNHEY, SMNVEV (reference sequence). For the CDR3, the DNA is TGTGCCAGCAGGCCGCACAACAAGGATACGCAGTATTTT. Encoded protein: CASRPHNKDTQYF.

In DNA form, the CDR3 reads TGTGCCAGTAGAAATTTAGGGACTAATGAAAAACTGTTTTTT. Its protein is CASRNLGTNEKLFF. V gene TRBV19 combines with J gene TRBJ1-4; D remains unclear. CDR3 size: 14 residues. V gave up 6 bases and J gave up 2 bases, with 10 bases separating them. Germline lookup yields CDR1 LNHDA and CDR2 SQIVND (reference sequence). Based on the CDR3 plus reference TRBV19 and TRBJ1-4, the full variable domain is DGGITQSPKYLFRKEGQNVTLSCEQNLNHDAMYWYRQDPGQGLRLIYYSQIVNDFQKGDIAEGYSVSREKKESFPLTVTSAQKNPTAFYLCASRNLGTNEKLFFGSGTQLSVL.

The genes are TRBV6-5 and TRBJ1-2, with 10 positions matching TRBD1. V trimming: 5 bases; J trimming: 8 bases; junction bases outside the gene matches: 8. Germline V lookup: CDR1 MNHEY, CDR2 SVGAGI. CDR3 length: 14 amino acids. The CDR3 sequence: CASSDWDRGYGYTF. CDR3 coding DNA: TGTGCCAGCAGTGATTGGGACAGGGGTTACGGCTACACCTTC.

V is TRBV27 and J is TRBJ2-1; D is possibly TRBD1 or TRBD2 (5 bases each). Trimming pared 5 bases from V and 3 bases from J, leaving 17 bases between. The CDR3 runs 16 residues. Germline V CDR1 and CDR2: MNHEY, SMNVEV (reference sequence). The CDR3 sequence: CASSPLPGPYYNEQFF. CDR3 sequence (DNA): TGTGCCAGCAGTCCCCTCCCGGGGCCCTACTACAATGAGCAGTTCTTC.

The genes are TRBV18 and TRBJ1-4; D is possibly TRBD1 (6 bases). The CDR3 covers 15 residues. With 1 base removed from V and 4 bases from J, the gap between germline ends came to 10 bases. In germline, CDR1 is KGHSH, CDR2 LQKENI. In nucleotides, the CDR3 is TGTGCCAGCTCACCACTCGGACAGCGTAATGAAAAACTGTTTTTT. It specifies CASSPLGQRNEKLFF.